The clone carrying this T cell receptor (beta chain) is medium-sized. Its antigen is still unknown. The germline CDR1 and CDR2 sequences are SGHRS and YFSETQ. This CDR3 has 13 residues. Trimming took 5 bases from V and 5 from J, leaving 11 bases between them. TCRdb fed the 5' RACE reads into MiXCR, producing one record per CDR3 protein. The data contain under 130,000 distinct CDR3 sequences, under 30% of them seen just once; the ten biggest clones take up approximately 13%. This specimen belongs to a study of CD8 T cells in ankylosing spondylitis. Overall study results and limits: Some of the motif variants had earlier been found in reactive arthritis patients' fluid and blood.

The TCR was taken from a male donor with ankylosing spondylitis. This rearrangement joins TRBV5-1 to TRBJ2-1; possible D gene TRBD2, 5 bases. The sequenced material came from synovial fluid, either unsorted or a sorted T cell fraction (not recorded which). In DNA form, the CDR3 reads TGCGCCAGCAGGAGGACTCCGGACAATGAGCAGTTCTTC. Its protein is CASRRTPDNEQFF.